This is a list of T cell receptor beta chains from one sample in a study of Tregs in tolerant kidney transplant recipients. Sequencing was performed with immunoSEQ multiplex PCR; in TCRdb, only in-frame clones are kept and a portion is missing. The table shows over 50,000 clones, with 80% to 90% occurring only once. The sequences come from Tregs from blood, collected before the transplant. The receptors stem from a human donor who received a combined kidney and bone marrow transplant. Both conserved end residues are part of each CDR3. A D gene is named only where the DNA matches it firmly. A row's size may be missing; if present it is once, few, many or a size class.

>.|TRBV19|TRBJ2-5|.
TGTGCCAGTAGCAATGGGGGGTTTCGCCGGACAGGCGGGGAGACCCAGTACTTC
CASSNGGFRRTGGETQYF
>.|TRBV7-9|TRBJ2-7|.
TGTGCCAGCAACAGACTGGGGGACTACGAGCAGTACTTC
CASNRLGDYEQYF
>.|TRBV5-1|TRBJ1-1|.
TGCGCCAGCAGCTTGGAGGCAGGGGTGAACACTGAAGCTTTCTTT
CASSLEAGVNTEAFF
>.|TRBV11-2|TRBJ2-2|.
TGTGCCAGCAGCTTGGCAGGGGTGGGGACCGGGGAGCTGTTTTTT
CASSLAGVGTGELFF
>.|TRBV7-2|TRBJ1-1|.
TGTGCCAGCAGCCCGGGACACCAAAACACTGAAGCTTTCTTT
CASSPGHQNTEAFF
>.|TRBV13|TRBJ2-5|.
TGTGCCAGCAGCCCTAGACAGGCCGAGACCCAGTACTTC
CASSPRQAETQYF
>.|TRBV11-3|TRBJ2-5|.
TGTGCCAGCAGCTTAGGCGCGGGACCCCAAGAGACCCAGTACTTC
CASSLGAGPQETQYF
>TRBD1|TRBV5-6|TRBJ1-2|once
TGTGCCAGCAGCACAGGACAGGCCATCTATGGCTACACCTTC
CASSTGQAIYGYTF
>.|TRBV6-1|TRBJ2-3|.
TGTGCCAGCAGTGGAACAGTCTCATCTGATGCAGATACGCAGTATTTT
CASSGTVSSDADTQYF
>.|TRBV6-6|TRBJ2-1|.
TGTGCCAGCAGTCGAAACCGGGGGTCGGGATACAATGAGCAGTTCTTC
CASSRNRGSGYNEQFF
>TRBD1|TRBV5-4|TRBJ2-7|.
TGTGCCAGCAGTACAAACAGGGGGCCCAGCTCCTACGAGCAGTACTTC
CASSTNRGPSSYEQYF
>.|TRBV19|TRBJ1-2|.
TGTGCCAGTAGTATAGGAGGCAGGGTGGACTATGGCTACACCTTC
CASSIGGRVDYGYTF
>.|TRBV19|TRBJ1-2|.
TGTGCCAGTAGCTTAACGACGGACTATGGCTACACCTTC
CASSLTTDYGYTF
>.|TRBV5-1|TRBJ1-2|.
TGCGCCAGCAGCTTGGAGGGTCTCTATGGCTACACCTTC
CASSLEGLYGYTF
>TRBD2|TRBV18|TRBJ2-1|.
TGTGCCAGCTCACCAGGGACTAGCGGAGCGCTGAGTGAGCAGTTCTTC
CASSPGTSGALSEQFF
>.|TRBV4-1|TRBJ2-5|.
TGCGCCAGCAGCCAAGATCTTAGGGGCCAGGAGACCCAGTACTTC
CASSQDLRGQETQYF
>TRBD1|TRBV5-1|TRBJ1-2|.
TGCGCCAGCAGCTTGGCCGGACAGGGGGGACCCCTCTATGGCTACACCTTC
CASSLAGQGGPLYGYTF
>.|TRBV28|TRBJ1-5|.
TGTGCCAGCAGTCTGCCTGGGGGTGGTCAGCCCCAGCATTTT
CASSLPGGGQPQHF
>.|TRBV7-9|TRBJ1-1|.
TGTGCATGGGTCGGTGGGGAAGCCACTGAAGCTTTCTTT
CAWVGGEATEAFF
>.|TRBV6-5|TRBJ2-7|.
TGTGCCAGCACTCCATTCGGATCCTACGAGCAGTACTTC
CASTPFGSYEQYF
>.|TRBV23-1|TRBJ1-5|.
TGCGCCAGCAGCGAAGGAGGGAGGAGGGTGAATCAGCCCCAGCATTTT
CASSEGGRRVNQPQHF
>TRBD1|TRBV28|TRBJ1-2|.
TGTGCCAGCAGAGTCCAGGGGGACTATGGCTACACCTTC
CASRVQGDYGYTF
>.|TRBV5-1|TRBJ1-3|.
TGCGCCAGCAGCTTAACAGGTCCTGGAAACACCATATATTTT
CASSLTGPGNTIYF
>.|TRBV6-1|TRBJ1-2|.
TGTGCCAGCAGTGAAAATTTACAATTTGGCTACACCTTC
CASSENLQFGYTF
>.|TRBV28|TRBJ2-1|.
TGTGCCAGCAGGGCGACCGGGGGGCGGGTGGATGAGCAGTTCTTC
CASRATGGRVDEQFF
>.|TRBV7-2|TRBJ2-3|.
TGTGCCAGCAGCTTAGGACCAACAGATACGCAGTATTTT
CASSLGPTDTQYF
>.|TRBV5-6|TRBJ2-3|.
TGTGCCAGCAGCTTGAGACAGAGCACAGATACGCAGTATTTT
CASSLRQSTDTQYF
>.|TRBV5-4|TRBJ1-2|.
TGTGCCAGCAGCCCATGGACGGTATCGTATCGGGGCTATGGCTACACCTTC
CASSPWTVSYRGYGYTF
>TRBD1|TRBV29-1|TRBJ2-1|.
TGCAGCGTTGACCCCGACAGGGCTTACTACAATGAGCAGTTCTTC
CSVDPDRAYYNEQFF
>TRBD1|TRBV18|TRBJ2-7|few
TGTGCCAGCTCACCAATCGCGGACAGGTCAGCCTACGAGCAGTACTTC
CASSPIADRSAYEQYF
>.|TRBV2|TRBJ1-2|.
TGTGCCAGCAGTGGGGACCTTTACTATGGCTACACCTTC
CASSGDLYYGYTF
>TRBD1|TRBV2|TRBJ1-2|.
TGTGCCAGCAGTGCCGGACAGGCCATCTTC
CASSAGQAIF
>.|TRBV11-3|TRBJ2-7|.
TGTGCCAGCAGCCCCGCAGGCCAGGTTTTCTACGAGCAGTACTTC
CASSPAGQVFYEQYF
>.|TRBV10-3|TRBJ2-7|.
TGTGCCATCCAAAGTTCAAGCGGCTCCTACGAGCAGTACTTC
CAIQSSSGSYEQYF
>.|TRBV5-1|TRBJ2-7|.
TGCGCCAGCAGCTTGGATGGACGCCACGAGCAGTACTTC
CASSLDGRHEQYF
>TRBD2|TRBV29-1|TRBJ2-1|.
TGCAGCGTAGCAAAGCGGGGACCCTACAATGAGCAGTTCTTC
CSVAKRGPYNEQFF
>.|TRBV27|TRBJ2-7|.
TGTGCCACCAGAGGGGGGGCGGGAGCATACGAGCAGTACTTC
CATRGGAGAYEQYF
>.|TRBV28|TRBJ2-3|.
TGTGCCAGCAGTTTACAGGGTAGCACAGATACGCAGTATTTT
CASSLQGSTDTQYF
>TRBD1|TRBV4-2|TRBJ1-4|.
TGTGCCAGCAGCCACGACAGGGCCACTAATGAAAAACTGTTTTTT
CASSHDRATNEKLFF
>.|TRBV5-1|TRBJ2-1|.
TGCGCCAGCAGCTTGGGCGGGGGCGACAATGAGCAGTTCTTC
CASSLGGGDNEQFF
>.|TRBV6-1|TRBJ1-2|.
TGTGCCAGCAGTGAAGCGAACGTCGTGGGGGCCAAGTGCTATGGCTACACCTTC
CASSEANVVGAKCYGYTF
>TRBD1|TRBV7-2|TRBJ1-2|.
TGTGCCAGCAGCGCCCGGGACAGGGGAGGCTACACCTTC
CASSARDRGGYTF
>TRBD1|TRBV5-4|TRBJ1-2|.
TGTGCCAGCAGCTTGGATCCAGGGGGGCGACCTAACTATGGCTACACCTTC
CASSLDPGGRPNYGYTF
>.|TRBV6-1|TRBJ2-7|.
TGTGCCAGCAGTGAACGTGTAGTCTACGAGCAGTACTTC
CASSERVVYEQYF
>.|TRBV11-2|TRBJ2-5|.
TGTGCCAGCAGCTTAGCGAGAGGGCAGATACAAGAGACCCAGTACTTC
CASSLARGQIQETQYF
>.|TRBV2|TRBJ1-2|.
TGTGCCAGCAGCGGCTCCGGGGGACTAGAGGGCTACACCTTC
CASSGSGGLEGYTF
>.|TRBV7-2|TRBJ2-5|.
TGTGCCAGCAGCCGAGGGGGGAGCCAAGAGACCCAGTACTTC
CASSRGGSQETQYF
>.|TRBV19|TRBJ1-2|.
TGTGCCAGCCTTGGGCGGCCCCTTAACTATGGCTACACCTTC
CASLGRPLNYGYTF
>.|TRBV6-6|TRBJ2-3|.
TGTGCCATCCTTGTAGCTGGTACGCAGTATTTT
CAILVAGTQYF